This T cell receptor (beta chain) was identified in a study of shared clonotypes between healthy human individuals. Trimming removed 6 bases from V and 2 bases from J, with 20 bases in between. The CDR3 is made up of 16 amino acids. The V gene's germline CDR1 is MNHEY and CDR2 SMNVEV (reference sequence). Memory CD4+ cells were the fraction left after CD45RA+ naive selection. Under the authors' procedure: Filtering was not the same, since immunoSEQ gave junction-only sequences without quality scores. The protocol was immunoSEQ multiplex PCR, while the TCRdb copy is restricted to in-frame clones and leaves out a portion. V, J and clone size reflect that table, while D and trimming were determined from the DNA. The table lists approximately 2.3 million clones, over 90% of them singletons, with around 0.4% in the top ten.

Sequencing was carried out using naive CD4+ T cells from PBMCs. Specified subset: CD45RA+ positively selected. The genes are TRBV27 and TRBJ2-7; D may match TRBD1 or TRBD2 (5 bases each). This TCR came from a man aged 18-30 years in good health. Some clones in this sample may be carry-over from other donors' samples. CDR3 loop: CASSLELGPKTYEQYF. The CDR3 nucleotides are TGTGCCAGCAGCCTTGAGCTGGGACCCAAAACCTACGAGCAGTACTTC.